Below, 22 T cell receptor beta chains from the same sample are listed, as sequenced in a study of immune heterogeneity within non-small cell lung tumors. With 32 V and 13 J primers, multiplex PCR amplified the TCR beta CDR3. TCRdb re-called the multiplex PCR reads through MiXCR, storing one row per CDR3 protein. The data hold 20,000 to 25,000 distinct CDR3 sequences, with around a quarter observed a single time. The authors used about 600 ng of bulk tumor genomic DNA per sample as template. Widely spaced biopsies, several per primary tumor, were obtained at surgery. Curative surgical treatment was performed in patients who had newly diagnosed, untreated non-small cell lung cancer. Material: lung tumor tissue. These receptors were taken from a middle-aged man with non-small cell lung cancer.

This clonotype was counted at least ten times. The chain combines TRBV6-4 with TRBJ2-3; 7 bases are shared with TRBD2. The germline CDR1 and CDR2 sequences are MRHNA and SNTAGT. With V trimmed by 2 bases and J by 0 bases, 2 bases remained unmatched. The CDR3 runs to 15 residues. CDR3 sequence (DNA): TGTGCCAGCAGTGACCGAGCGGGAAGCACAGATACGCAGTATTTT. It specifies CASSDRAGSTDTQYF.

The chain has TRBV4-2 and TRBJ2-1; D not certain. In germline, CDR1 is LGHNA, CDR2 YNFKEQ. CDR3 size: 16 residues. The V and J ends lost 0 bases and 1 base respectively, with 10 bases between them. This CDR3 reads CASSQEFVGSYNEQFF. The CDR3 DNA is TGTGCCAGCAGCCAAGAATTTGTAGGGTCCTACAATGAGCAGTTCTTC.

This clonotype was counted ten times or more. The V call is TRBV10-3, the J call TRBJ1-2; tentative D call: TRBD1 (5 bases). The CDR3 consists of 17 residues. Germline V lookup: CDR1 ENHRY, CDR2 SYGVKD. V was cut by 8 bases and J by 4 bases, with 26 bases left in between. CDR3 DNA: TGTGCCATCTCCTCCCAGGGAGACCACCAAGGGTTCTATGGCTACACCTTC. As protein: CAISSQGDHQGFYGYTF.

This clonotype was seen a few times. The J gene is TRBJ1-3, the V gene TRBV7-9; D gene uncertain. The V end was cut by 5 bases, the J end by 0 bases, with 8 bases between. CDR1 is SEHNR, CDR2 FQNEAQ, per germline (reference sequence). The CDR3 sequence is 14 residues long. CDR3 coding DNA: TGTGCCAGCAGCGAGACGGTCTCTGGAAACACCATATATTTT. Translating gives CASSETVSGNTIYF.

This clonotype was picked up one time. This sequence may be a read error, since a much larger clone differs from it by one base. The rearrangement uses TRBV6-1 and TRBJ1-2; a weak D match, TRBD1 (6 bases). The CDR3 is 14 amino acids. In germline, CDR1 is MNHNS, CDR2 SASEGT. The CDR3 is CASRTVKANHGYTF. The CDR3 nucleotides read TGTGCCAGCCGGACAGTCAAAGCTAACCATGGCTACACCTTC.

CDR3 sequence: CSVQRAGASTEAFF. CDR3 sequence (DNA): TGCAGCGTCCAGAGAGCAGGGGCGAGCACTGAAGCTTTCTTT. This rearrangement joins TRBV29-1 to TRBJ1-1; a possible D gene is TRBD1 (6 bases). Germline V CDR1 and CDR2: SQVTM, ANQGSEA. V shed 6 bases and J shed 4 bases, with 18 bases lying between them. The CDR3 runs 14 residues.

There are a few counts of this clonotype. The chain employs TRBV6-6 and TRBJ2-1; the match to TRBD2 covers 16 bases. V was pared by 1 base and J by 8 bases, with 5 bases of the junction left unmatched. This CDR3 has 17 amino acids. Germline assignment: CDR1 MNHNY and CDR2 SVGAGI (reference sequence). For the CDR3, the DNA is TGTGCCAGCAGTTACTTTGGGACTAGCGGGAGGGCCCATGAGCAGTTCTTC. It is translated as CASSYFGTSGRAHEQFF.

This clonotype was counted ten times or more. The CDR3, as DNA: TGCAGTGCCGCTAGCCTCCTCACAGATACGCAGTATTTT. Translated: CSAASLLTDTQYF. V gene TRBV20-1 combines with J gene TRBJ2-3; tentatively, D is TRBD2 (5 bases). V was pared by 6 bases and J by 2 bases, with 12 bases between. From germline, CDR1 is DFQATT and CDR2 SNEGSKA (reference sequence). The CDR3 has 13 residues.

This clonotype was counted ten times or more. This chain joins TRBV4-1 and TRBJ2-7; 7 nucleotides match TRBD1. V shed 3 bases and J 7 bases; nucleotides not matched to a gene: 9. CDR1 and CDR2 from the germline V gene are MGHRA and YSYEKL. This CDR3 has 14 residues. The CDR3 nucleotides are TGCGCCAGCAGCCACCCCTTTGGGACAGAGGAGCAGTACTTC. Its protein product is CASSHPFGTEEQYF.

The chain has TRBV5-6 and TRBJ1-2; D call uncertain. The CDR3 spans 18 residues. Germline CDR1 SGHDT, CDR2 YYEEEE. V was shortened by 0 bases and J by 3 bases, with 21 bases between the two germline ends. CDR3 nucleotide sequence: TGTGCCAGCAGCTTGGCCGATCAGGTCCCTCGCCCCCACTATGGCTACACCTTC. Protein sequence: CASSLADQVPRPHYGYTF.

Note on this clonotype: This clone may be a read error of a much larger clone one base away. The conserved phenylalanine or tryptophan is not found at the CDR3 terminus, so this likely reflects a read error. No DNA is shown, since the ends of the CDR3 on it are uncertain; the CDR3 is the one TCRdb lists. The chain links TRBV2 to TRBJ2-1. The CDR3 adds up to 10 amino acids, both ends counted. Per the germline V gene, CDR1 is SNHLY and CDR2 is FYNNEI. CDR3 region: CASKRIGEFL.

This clonotype was found a few times. The V and J genes are TRBV4-1 and TRBJ2-7; TRBD2 matches 13 bases. The V gene end was trimmed by 5 bases and the J gene end by 5 bases; junction bases not matched to a gene: 15. The CDR3 is 18 residues long. Germline CDR1 reads MGHRA; CDR2 reads YSYEKL. CDR3 residues: CASSLKETSGRSWDEQYF. The DNA for the CDR3 is TGCGCCAGCAGCTTAAAGGAGACTAGCGGGAGGAGTTGGGACGAGCAGTACTTC.

Ten or more counts support this clonotype. The rearrangement uses TRBV12-3 or TRBV12-4 and TRBJ1-1; D not resolved. The length of the CDR3 is 12 residues. V was trimmed by 2 bases and J by 5 bases, leaving 6 bases between them. As DNA, the CDR3 is TGTGCCAGCAGTTTATTTGGGACTGAAGCTTTCTTT. Its protein is CASSLFGTEAFF.

Relative to its sample, this clonotype is medium-sized. This chain connects TRBV27 to TRBJ1-6; D is unresolved. Per germline, CDR1 MNHEY and CDR2 SMNVEV (reference sequence). V shed 3 bases and J shed 9 bases, with 12 bases lying between them. The CDR3 extends over 14 amino acids. The CDR3 sequence is CASSFRESTSPLHF. DNA of the CDR3: TGTGCCAGCAGTTTTAGGGAGAGCACTTCACCCCTCCACTTT.

There are many counts of this clonotype. The V gene is TRBV20-1, the J gene TRBJ2-1; D is tentatively TRBD1 or TRBD2 (5 bases each). The CDR3 has 13 residues. Germline assignment: CDR1 DFQATT and CDR2 SNEGSKA (reference sequence). Trimming shortened V by 2 bases and J by 3 bases, and 8 bases separated the two germline ends. The CDR3 coding sequence is TGCAGTGCTAGAAGGGACCTCTACAATGAGCAGTTCTTC. Its translation: CSARRDLYNEQFF.

This clonotype showed up many times. V gene TRBV4-3 combines with J gene TRBJ2-7, with 11 bases fitting TRBD1. The CDR3 runs 14 residues. Looked up from germline, CDR1 is LGHNA and CDR2 is YSLEER. The V segment lost 4 bases and the J segment 5 bases; nucleotides outside the gene matches: 4. CDR3 in amino acids: CASSPRTGGDEQYF. CDR3 coding DNA: TGCGCCAGCAGCCCGAGGACAGGGGGCGACGAGCAGTACTTC.

The chain combines TRBV27 with TRBJ2-5, with TRBD1 matching over 9 bases. The CDR3 extends over 15 amino acids. Per germline, CDR1 MNHEY and CDR2 SMNVEV (reference sequence). J gave up 1 base and V 6 bases, and 6 bases lay outside the gene matches. CDR3 residues: CASSTGTGLQETQYF. The CDR3 DNA reads as TGTGCCAGCAGCACCGGGACAGGGCTCCAAGAGACCCAGTACTTC.

Many counts were recorded for this clonotype. The chain uses TRBV15 and TRBJ1-4; 7 bases agree with TRBD1. The CDR3 has 14 residues. The V gene end was trimmed by 3 bases and the J gene end by 6 bases; junction bases not matched to a gene: 4. The germline V gene encodes CDR1 LNHNV and CDR2 YYDKDF (reference sequence). As DNA, the CDR3 is TGTGCCACCAGCAGCTGGACAGGCTATGAAAAACTGTTTTTT. It yields the protein CATSSWTGYEKLFF.

This clonotype occurred many times. The chain is built from TRBV12-3 or TRBV12-4 and TRBJ1-2, with D unresolved. Trimming stripped 5 bases from V and 8 bases from J, with 15 bases between. The length of the CDR3 is 13 residues. CDR3 residues: CASSLGEAGGYTF. For the CDR3, the DNA is TGTGCCAGCAGTCTCGGGGAGGCGGGGGGCTACACCTTC.

This clonotype was counted at least ten times. This rearrangement joins TRBV27 to TRBJ2-4; 7 bases line up with TRBD2. The germline V gene encodes CDR1 MNHEY and CDR2 SMNVEV (reference sequence). The V gene end was trimmed by 2 bases and the J gene end by 0 bases; junction bases not matched to a gene: 13. The CDR3 runs 19 residues. In DNA form, the CDR3 reads TGTGCCAGCAGTTTAGGGTCTGGTCCTAGCGGACTAGCCAAAAACATTCAGTACTTC. The encoded protein is CASSLGSGPSGLAKNIQYF.

This clonotype was seen at least ten times. This chain joins TRBV10-3 and TRBJ1-6; possibly TRBD1 for D (6 bases). Per the germline V gene, CDR1 is ENHRY and CDR2 is SYGVKD. The CDR3 extends over 15 amino acids. V lost 10 bases and J lost 8, with 21 bases in between. The CDR3 DNA is TGTGCCACCGGAGGGGTCGGGGGCCCGGATTCACCCCTCCACTTT. It is translated as CATGGVGGPDSPLHF.

Many counts were recorded for this clonotype. The chain is built from TRBV7-2 and TRBJ1-2; D is uncertain. This CDR3 spans 14 amino acids. Trimming cost V 5 bases and J 4 bases, with 14 bases left between them. Germline assignment: CDR1 SGHTA and CDR2 FQGNSA. CDR3 sequence: CASSLPVGGYGYTF. The CDR3 nucleotides read TGTGCCAGCAGCCTTCCTGTAGGCGGCTATGGCTACACCTTC.